These 24 T cell receptor beta chains were all obtained from the same sample, sequenced in a study of CD8 T cells in ankylosing spondylitis. The study, taken as a whole, reports: A motif in TCR beta, a set of 8 or 9 highly homologous variants, appeared characteristic of ankylosing spondylitis blood.

Their antigens remain unidentified. One entry per CDR3 protein, called by TCRdb with MiXCR from the 5' RACE reads. The table includes 800,000 to 900,000 distinct CDR3 sequences, about 11% detected once. Sequencing input: blood, either unsorted or a sorted T cell fraction (not recorded which). All receptors come from a male donor with ankylosing spondylitis.

The sample holds a few counts of this clonotype. The V call is TRBV20-1, the J call TRBJ1-6, with 9 nucleotides matching TRBD1. The V segment lost 6 bases and the J segment 7 bases; nucleotides outside the gene matches: 10. The CDR3 sequence is 15 residues long. CDR1 and CDR2 (germline): DFQATT, SNEGSKA (reference sequence). The CDR3 nucleotides are TGCAGTGCGCGACAGGGGGTTCGCGGGAATTCACCCCTCCACTTT. Its translation is CSARQGVRGNSPLHF.

This clonotype was seen ten or more times. This chain connects TRBV29-1 to TRBJ1-1; 7 positions match TRBD1. V dropped 3 bases and J dropped 0; count of bases not matched to a gene: 1. This CDR3 has 13 amino acids. Germline assignment: CDR1 SQVTM and CDR2 ANQGSEA. In DNA form, the CDR3 reads TGCAGCGTTGAGACAGGGTTGAACACTGAAGCTTTCTTT. Amino acids: CSVETGLNTEAFF.

The chain combines TRBV6-1 with TRBJ2-3; D might be TRBD2 (6 bases). The CDR3 length is 16 residues. V lost 5 bases and J 0 bases, leaving 15 bases between the germline ends. Looked up from germline, CDR1 is MNHNS and CDR2 is SASEGT. The CDR3 here is CASSRPGGISTDTQYF. CDR3 nucleotide sequence: TGTGCCAGCAGTAGACCCGGAGGGATTAGCACAGATACGCAGTATTTT.

The J gene is TRBJ2-7, the V gene TRBV12-3 or TRBV12-4, with D possibly called TRBD1 or TRBD2 (6 bases each). The length of the CDR3 is 15 residues. V lost 1 base and J lost 3, with 13 bases in between. The DNA for the CDR3 is TGTGCCAGCAGTTTAGGGGGGGCAGTTAACTACGAGCAGTACTTC. Translating gives CASSLGGAVNYEQYF.

The gene calls are TRBV12-3 or TRBV12-4 and TRBJ1-2; D ambiguous. V gave up 5 bases and J gave up 2 bases, with 9 bases separating them. This CDR3 comprises 13 residues. Here the CDR3 reads CASSQRVNYGYTF. The DNA of the CDR3 is TGTGCCAGCAGTCAGAGGGTAAACTATGGCTACACCTTC.

This clonotype was counted between two and nine times. The V call is TRBV7-2, the J call TRBJ2-1; 8 nucleotides match TRBD2. The CDR3 sequence is 16 residues long. Germline trimming cut 3 bases from V and 4 bases from J; bases unmatched to any gene: 8. In germline, CDR1 is SGHTA, CDR2 FQGNSA. CDR3 bases: TGTGCCAGCAGCTTTAGGGCGGGGGGTATGTACAATGAGCAGTTCTTC. It encodes CASSFRAGGMYNEQFF.

The CDR3 is CASSLAGRGSTDTQYF. CDR3 coding DNA: TGCGCCAGCAGCTTGGCCGGGCGGGGTAGCACAGATACGCAGTATTTT. V usage is TRBV5-1 and J usage is TRBJ2-3, with D tentatively TRBD2 (6 bases). The length of the CDR3 is 16 residues. The germline V and J ends were trimmed by 0 bases and 0 bases, with 11 bases remaining between them. CDR1 and CDR2 (germline): SGHRS, YFSETQ.

This clonotype was seen more than once but under ten times. The chain couples TRBV7-9 to TRBJ2-1; D is unclear. Germline V gene data show CDR1 as SEHNR and CDR2 as FQNEAQ (reference sequence). V was cut by 5 bases and J by 8 bases, with 13 bases left in between. The CDR3 is made up of 13 amino acids. CDR3 bases: TGTGCCAGCAGCCAGCCAGTTGGCGATGAGCAGTTCTTC. The encoded protein is CASSQPVGDEQFF.

This clonotype turned up a few times. The rearrangement uses TRBV12-3 or TRBV12-4 and TRBJ1-5; D is possibly TRBD1 (5 bases). V lost 0 bases to trimming and J lost 2 bases, with 14 bases between them. The CDR3 length is 17 residues. CDR3 region: CASSLALGWGGNQPQHF. As DNA, the CDR3 is TGTGCCAGCAGTTTAGCTTTGGGTTGGGGGGGCAATCAGCCCCAGCATTTT.

Regarding this clonotype: It may be a read error: a sequence one base away is much more abundant. The rearrangement uses TRBV20-1 and TRBJ2-7, with a weak D call TRBD2 (6 bases). Deletions cut 3 bases from V and 0 bases from J, with 9 bases between. Looked up from germline, CDR1 is DFQATT and CDR2 is SNEGSKA (reference sequence). The CDR3 is made up of 13 amino acids. The CDR3 sequence: CSASPGDSYEQYF. In DNA, the CDR3 is TGCAGTGCTAGCCCGGGGGACTCCTACGAGCAGTACTTC.

This clonotype was observed a handful of times. This chain links TRBV20-1 with TRBJ1-4; the match to TRBD1 covers 8 bases. Germline lookup yields CDR1 DFQATT and CDR2 SNEGSKA (reference sequence). CDR3 size: 15 residues. With 0 bases clipped from V and 7 bases from J, the junction kept 7 bases outside the gene matches. The CDR3 reads CSARDSGGAGEKLFF. As DNA, the CDR3 is TGCAGTGCTAGAGATTCAGGGGGCGCGGGTGAAAAACTGTTTTTT.

This clonotype was detected a few times. This rearrangement joins TRBV6-5 to TRBJ2-2, with 10 bases fitting TRBD2. The trim removed 0 bases at V and 7 bases at J, leaving 11 bases unmatched. The CDR3 totals 18 residues. The germline CDR1 and CDR2 sequences are MNHEY and SVGAGI. The CDR3 loop reads CASSYSASGSKGDGELFF. Here the CDR3 DNA reads TGTGCCAGCAGTTACTCGGCTAGCGGGAGCAAGGGAGACGGGGAGCTGTTTTTT.

This clonotype has more than one count but fewer than ten. The V and J genes are TRBV27 and TRBJ2-7; 10 bases fit TRBD2. The CDR3 is 17 residues long. V lost 3 bases, J lost 0 bases, and 8 bases stayed unmatched. Germline assignment: CDR1 MNHEY and CDR2 SMNVEV (reference sequence). For the CDR3, the DNA is TGTGCCAGCAGTTTTCTAGCGGGGGCCCTGAGCTCCTACGAGCAGTACTTC. Translating gives CASSFLAGALSSYEQYF.

CDR3 amino acids: CASSPGGAKDTQYF. The CDR3 bases are TGTGCCAGCAGCCCCGGGGGGGCAAAGGATACGCAGTATTTT. This chain connects TRBV28 to TRBJ2-3; 8 positions agree with TRBD2. CDR1 and CDR2 (germline): MDHEN, SYDVKM. V was pared by 6 bases and J by 6 bases, with 8 bases of the junction left unmatched. The CDR3 loop spans 14 amino acids.

This clonotype was observed many times. The rearrangement links TRBV12-3 or TRBV12-4 to TRBJ1-2; no clear D gene. The CDR3 runs to 13 residues. The V end was cut by 3 bases, the J end by 6 bases, with 11 bases between. The CDR3 loop reads CASSFTPLDGYTF. In nucleotides, the CDR3 is TGTGCCAGCAGTTTTACCCCGCTCGATGGCTACACCTTC.

This rearrangement joins TRBV6-5 to TRBJ2-3; 10 nucleotides agree with TRBD2. This CDR3 comprises 16 residues. Germline V gives CDR1 MNHEY, CDR2 SVGAGI. Unmatched junction bases numbered 6, after V lost 6 bases and J lost 0 bases. This CDR3 reads CASRTGLAVSTDTQYF. The DNA of the CDR3 is TGTGCCAGCAGAACTGGACTAGCGGTTAGCACAGATACGCAGTATTTT.

This CDR3 reads CASTSPVRGIDEQYF. The DNA for the CDR3 is TGTGCCAGCACTTCGCCGGTCAGGGGGATTGACGAGCAGTACTTC. The genes are TRBV6-2 or TRBV6-3 and TRBJ2-7; TRBD1 matches at 7 bases. The CDR3 totals 15 residues. Germline lookup yields CDR1 MNHEY and CDR2 SVGEGT. The V segment lost 7 bases and the J segment 5 bases; nucleotides outside the gene matches: 14.

V gene TRBV28 combines with J gene TRBJ1-3; possibly TRBD1 for D (5 bases). The CDR3 is 14 amino acids. The V and J ends lost 6 bases and 3 bases respectively, with 12 bases between them. Per the germline V gene, CDR1 is MDHEN and CDR2 is SYDVKM. CDR3 bases: TGTGCCAGCAGCCTCGGGGGGGGTGGAAACACCATATATTTT. Its protein is CASSLGGGGNTIYF.

This clonotype was recorded at least ten times. The rearrangement joins TRBV7-2 to TRBJ1-5, with D unclear. This CDR3 contains 14 residues. The ends were cut back, 2 bases at V and 7 bases at J, with 12 bases in the middle. The germline V gene encodes CDR1 SGHTA and CDR2 FQGNSA. This CDR3 is CASSLYKSGQPQHF. CDR3 DNA sequence: TGTGCCAGCAGCTTATATAAATCGGGGCAGCCCCAGCATTTT.

This sequence joins TRBV4-2 and TRBJ2-3; D unclear. This CDR3 region has 13 residues. CDR1 is LGHNA, CDR2 YNFKEQ, per germline. Trimming shortened V by 4 bases and J by 3 bases, and 8 bases separated the two germline ends. Here the CDR3 DNA reads TGTGCCAGCAGCCTGCCTCAGACAGATACGCAGTATTTT. It specifies CASSLPQTDTQYF.

This clonotype showed up many times. The genes are TRBV7-2 and TRBJ2-3, with D perhaps matching TRBD1 (6 bases). V was clipped by 4 bases and J by 2 bases, with 10 bases between them. This CDR3 region has 14 residues. CDR1 SGHTA and CDR2 FQGNSA come from the germline V gene. The CDR3 spells CASSYRDPTDTQYF. The DNA for the CDR3 is TGTGCCAGCAGCTACAGGGACCCCACAGATACGCAGTATTTT.

The chain combines TRBV6-1 with TRBJ1-5; D perhaps matches TRBD1 (6 bases). The germline V and J ends were trimmed by 4 bases and 6 bases, with 10 bases remaining between them. The CDR3 sequence is 13 residues long. Germline values: CDR1 MNHNS, CDR2 SASEGT. CDR3 amino acids: CASSVPGVQPQHF. CDR3 DNA sequence: TGTGCCAGCAGTGTGCCAGGGGTTCAGCCCCAGCATTTT.

In this sample, this clonotype turned up a few times. The V gene is TRBV20-1, the J gene TRBJ1-1; D call uncertain. The CDR3 totals 12 residues. Per the germline V gene, CDR1 is DFQATT and CDR2 is SNEGSKA (reference sequence). Trimming removed 3 bases from V and 5 bases from J, with 10 bases in between. CDR3 nucleotide sequence: TGCAGTGCTAGGGAGGGTTTAACTGAAGCTTTCTTT. This translates into CSAREGLTEAFF.

This clonotype came up a few times. J is TRBJ1-1 and V is TRBV18; the match to TRBD1 covers 8 bases. J was trimmed by 4 bases and V by 3 bases; bases with no gene match: 13. The length of the CDR3 is 17 residues. In germline, CDR1 is KGHSH, CDR2 LQKENI. The CDR3 loop reads CASSPGQGSFLGTEAFF. For the CDR3, the DNA is TGTGCCAGCTCACCCGGACAGGGCTCATTTTTGGGCACTGAAGCTTTCTTT.